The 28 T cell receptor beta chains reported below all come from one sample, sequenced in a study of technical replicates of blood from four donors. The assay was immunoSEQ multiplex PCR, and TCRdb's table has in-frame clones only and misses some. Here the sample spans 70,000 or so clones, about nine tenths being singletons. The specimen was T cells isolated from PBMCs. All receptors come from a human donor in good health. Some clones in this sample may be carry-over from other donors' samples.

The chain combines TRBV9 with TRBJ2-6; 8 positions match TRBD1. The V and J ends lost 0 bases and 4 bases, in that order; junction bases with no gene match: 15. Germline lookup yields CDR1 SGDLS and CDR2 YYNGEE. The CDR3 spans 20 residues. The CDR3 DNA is TGTGCCAGCAGCGTAGTTTGGCAGGGGGCGTTTTTGGCCGGGGCCAACGTCCTGACTTTC. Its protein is CASSVVWQGAFLAGANVLTF.

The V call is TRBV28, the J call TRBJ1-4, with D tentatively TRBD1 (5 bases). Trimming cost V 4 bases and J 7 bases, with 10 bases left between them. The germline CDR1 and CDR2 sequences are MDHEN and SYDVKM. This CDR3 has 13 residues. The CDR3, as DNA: TGTGCCAGCAGTTCTTGGAGGGGTGAAAAACTGTTTTTT. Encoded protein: CASSSWRGEKLFF.

Here the CDR3 reads CASSLAGEQYF. The CDR3 bases are TGCGCCAGCAGCTTGGCCGGCGAGCAGTACTTC. This rearrangement joins TRBV5-1 to TRBJ2-7; D unresolved. The germline V and J ends were trimmed by 0 bases and 6 bases, with 4 bases remaining between them. Germline CDR1 reads SGHRS; CDR2 reads YFSETQ. The CDR3 runs 11 residues. The variable domain in full, completed from reference TRBV5-1 and TRBJ2-7, reads KAGVTQTPRYLIKTRGQQVTLSCSPISGHRSVSWYQQTPGQGLQFLFEYFSETQRNKGNFPGRFSGRQFSNSRSEMNVSTLELGDSALYLCASSLAGEQYFGPGTRLTVT.

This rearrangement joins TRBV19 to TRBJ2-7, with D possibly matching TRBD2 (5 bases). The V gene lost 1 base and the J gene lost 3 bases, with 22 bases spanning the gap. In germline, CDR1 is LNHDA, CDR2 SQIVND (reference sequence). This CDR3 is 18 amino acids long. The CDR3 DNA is TGTGCCAGTAGTATAGTAGGCCCCGGGATTGGGATACTCTACGAGCAGTACTTC. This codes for CASSIVGPGIGILYEQYF. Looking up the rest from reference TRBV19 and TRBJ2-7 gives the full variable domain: DGGITQSPKYLFRKEGQNVTLSCEQNLNHDAMYWYRQDPGQGLRLIYYSQIVNDFQKGDIAEGYSVSREKKESFPLTVTSAQKNPTAFYLCASSIVGPGIGILYEQYFGPGTRLTVT.

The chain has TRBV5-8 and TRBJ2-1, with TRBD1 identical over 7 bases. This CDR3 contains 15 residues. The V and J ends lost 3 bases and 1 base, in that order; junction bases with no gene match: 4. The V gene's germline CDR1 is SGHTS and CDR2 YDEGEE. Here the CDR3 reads CASSYQGVSYNEQFF. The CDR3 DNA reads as TGTGCCAGCAGCTACCAGGGGGTGTCCTACAATGAGCAGTTCTTC.

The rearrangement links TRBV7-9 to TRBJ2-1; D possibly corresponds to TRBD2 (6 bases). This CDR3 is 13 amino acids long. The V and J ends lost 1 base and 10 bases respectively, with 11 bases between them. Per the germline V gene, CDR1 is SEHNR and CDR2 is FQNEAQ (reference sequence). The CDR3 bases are TGTGCCAGCAGCTTAGGACTAGTCGGAGAGCAGTTCTTC. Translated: CASSLGLVGEQFF.

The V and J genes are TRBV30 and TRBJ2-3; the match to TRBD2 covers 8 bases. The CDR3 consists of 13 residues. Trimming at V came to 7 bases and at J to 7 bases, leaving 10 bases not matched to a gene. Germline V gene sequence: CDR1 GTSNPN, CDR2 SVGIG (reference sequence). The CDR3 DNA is TGTGCCTCTCGGACTAGCCCCGGGTATACGCAGTATTTT. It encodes CASRTSPGYTQYF.

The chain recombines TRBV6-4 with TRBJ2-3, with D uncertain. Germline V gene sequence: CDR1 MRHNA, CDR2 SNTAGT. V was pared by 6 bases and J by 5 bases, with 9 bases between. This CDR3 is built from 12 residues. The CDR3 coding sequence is TGTGCCAGCAGCCACACGGGAGATACGCAGTATTTT. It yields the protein CASSHTGDTQYF.

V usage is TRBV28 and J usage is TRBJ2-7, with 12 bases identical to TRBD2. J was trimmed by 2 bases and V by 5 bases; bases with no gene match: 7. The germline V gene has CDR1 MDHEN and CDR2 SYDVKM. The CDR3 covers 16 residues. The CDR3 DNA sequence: TGTGCCAGCAGTGACACGGGACTAGCGGGTGCCTACGAGCAGTACTTC. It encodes CASSDTGLAGAYEQYF.

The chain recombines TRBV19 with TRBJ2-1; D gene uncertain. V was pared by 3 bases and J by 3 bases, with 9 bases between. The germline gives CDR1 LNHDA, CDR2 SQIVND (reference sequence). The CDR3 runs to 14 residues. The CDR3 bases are TGTGCCAGTAGTATGATGGCAGGCTACAATGAGCAGTTCTTC. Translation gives CASSMMAGYNEQFF.

The CDR3 loop is CASSIPGQNTGELFF. CDR3 in DNA: TGTGCCAGTAGTATACCCGGACAGAACACCGGGGAGCTGTTTTTT. The rearrangement links TRBV19 to TRBJ2-2; D perhaps matches TRBD1 (5 bases). The V end lost 2 bases, the J end lost 1 base, and 8 bases lay between the germline ends. The V gene's germline CDR1 is LNHDA and CDR2 SQIVND (reference sequence). CDR3 length: 15 residues. The full variable domain, rest sourced from reference TRBV19 and TRBJ2-2, is DGGITQSPKYLFRKEGQNVTLSCEQNLNHDAMYWYRQDPGQGLRLIYYSQIVNDFQKGDIAEGYSVSREKKESFPLTVTSAQKNPTAFYLCASSIPGQNTGELFFGEGSRLTVL.

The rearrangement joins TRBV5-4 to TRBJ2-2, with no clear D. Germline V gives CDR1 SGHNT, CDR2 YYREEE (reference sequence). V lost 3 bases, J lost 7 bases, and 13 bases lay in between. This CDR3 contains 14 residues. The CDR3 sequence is CASSSTARNGELFF. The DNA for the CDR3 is TGTGCCAGCAGCTCAACCGCGAGGAACGGGGAGCTGTTTTTT. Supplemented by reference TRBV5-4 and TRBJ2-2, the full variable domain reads ETGVTQSPTHLIKTRGQQVTLRCSSQSGHNTVSWYQQALGQGPQFIFQYYREEENGRGNFPPRFSGLQFPNYSSELNVNALELDDSALYLCASSSTARNGELFFGEGSRLTVL.

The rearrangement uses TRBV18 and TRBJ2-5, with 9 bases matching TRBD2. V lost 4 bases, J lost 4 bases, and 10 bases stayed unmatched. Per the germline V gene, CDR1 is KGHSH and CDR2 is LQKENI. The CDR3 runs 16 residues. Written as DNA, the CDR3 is TGTGCCAGCTCACGGAATGGCGGGGGGGCCCCAGAGACCCAGTACTTC. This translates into CASSRNGGGAPETQYF.

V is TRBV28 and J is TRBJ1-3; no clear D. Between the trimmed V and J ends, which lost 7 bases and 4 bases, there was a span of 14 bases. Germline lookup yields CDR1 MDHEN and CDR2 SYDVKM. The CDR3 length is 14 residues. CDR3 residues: CASIATGRGNTIYF. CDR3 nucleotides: TGTGCCAGCATCGCCACGGGGAGAGGAAACACCATATATTTT.

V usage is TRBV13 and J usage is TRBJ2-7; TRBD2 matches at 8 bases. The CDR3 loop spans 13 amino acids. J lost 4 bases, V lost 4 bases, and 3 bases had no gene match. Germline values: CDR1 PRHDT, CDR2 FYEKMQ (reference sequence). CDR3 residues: CASSSGGGYEQYF. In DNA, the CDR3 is TGTGCCAGCAGCTCGGGAGGGGGGTACGAGCAGTACTTC.

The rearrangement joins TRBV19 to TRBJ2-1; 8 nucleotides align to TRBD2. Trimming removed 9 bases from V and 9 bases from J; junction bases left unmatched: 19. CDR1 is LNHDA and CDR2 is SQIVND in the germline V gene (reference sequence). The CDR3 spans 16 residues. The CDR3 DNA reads TGTGCCAGCAGACCCCTTGCGGGGGGTTTGATGGTTGAGCAGTTCTTC. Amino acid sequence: CASRPLAGGLMVEQFF.

The CDR3 DNA is TGCGCCAGCAGCCTGGAGACAGGGGACTACAATGAGCAGTTCTTC. This sequence encodes CASSLETGDYNEQFF. This rearrangement joins TRBV5-1 to TRBJ2-1, with 8 bases matching TRBD1. Germline loops: CDR1 SGHRS, CDR2 YFSETQ. The CDR3 is made up of 15 amino acids. V lost 4 bases to trimming and J lost 3 bases; unmatched junction nucleotides: 6. Full variable domain (missing parts from reference TRBV5-1 and TRBJ2-1): KAGVTQTPRYLIKTRGQQVTLSCSPISGHRSVSWYQQTPGQGLQFLFEYFSETQRNKGNFPGRFSGRQFSNSRSEMNVSTLELGDSALYLCASSLETGDYNEQFFGPGTRLTVL.

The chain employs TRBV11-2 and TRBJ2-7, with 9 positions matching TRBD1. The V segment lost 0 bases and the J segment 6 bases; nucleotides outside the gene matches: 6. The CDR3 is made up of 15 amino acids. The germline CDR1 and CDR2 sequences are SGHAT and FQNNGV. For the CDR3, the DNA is TGTGCCAGCAGCTTAGAGCGGACAGGGGTCTCCGAGCAGTACTTC. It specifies CASSLERTGVSEQYF. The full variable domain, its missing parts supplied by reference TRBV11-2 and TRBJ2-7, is EAGVAQSPRYKIIEKRQSVAFWCNPISGHATLYWYQQILGQGPKLLIQFQNNGVVDDSQLPKDRFSAERLKGVDSTLKIQPAKLEDSAVYLCASSLERTGVSEQYFGPGTRLTVT.

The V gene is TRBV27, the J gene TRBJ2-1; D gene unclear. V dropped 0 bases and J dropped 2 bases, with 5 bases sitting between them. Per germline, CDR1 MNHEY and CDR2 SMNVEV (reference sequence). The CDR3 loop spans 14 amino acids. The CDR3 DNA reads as TGTGCCAGCAGTTTATCAACAGCCTACAATGAGCAGTTCTTC. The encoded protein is CASSLSTAYNEQFF.

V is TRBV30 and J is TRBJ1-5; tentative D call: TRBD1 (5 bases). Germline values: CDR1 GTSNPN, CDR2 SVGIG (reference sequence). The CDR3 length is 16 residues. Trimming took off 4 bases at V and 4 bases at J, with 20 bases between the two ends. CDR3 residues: CAWTKGALGPNQPQHF. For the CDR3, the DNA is TGTGCCTGGACTAAAGGGGCCTTGGGTCCTAATCAGCCCCAGCATTTT.

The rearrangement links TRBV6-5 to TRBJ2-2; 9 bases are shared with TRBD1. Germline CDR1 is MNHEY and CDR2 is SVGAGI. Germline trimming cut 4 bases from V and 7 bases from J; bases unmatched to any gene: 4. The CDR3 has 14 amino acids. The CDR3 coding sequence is TGTGCCAGCAGTTCGGGACAGGGAGGCGGGGAGCTGTTTTTT. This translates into CASSSGQGGGELFF.

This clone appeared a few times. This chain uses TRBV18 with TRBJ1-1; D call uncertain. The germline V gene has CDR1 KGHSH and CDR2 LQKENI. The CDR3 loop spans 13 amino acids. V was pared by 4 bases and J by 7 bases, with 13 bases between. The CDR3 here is CASSQSAGYEAFF. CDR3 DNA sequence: TGTGCCAGCTCACAATCAGCGGGATATGAAGCTTTCTTT. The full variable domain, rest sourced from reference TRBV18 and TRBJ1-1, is NAGVMQNPRHLVRRRGQEARLRCSPMKGHSHVYWYRQLPEEGLKFMVYLQKENIIDESGMPKERFSAEFPKEGPSILRIQQVVRGDSAAYFCASSQSAGYEAFFGQGTRLTVV.

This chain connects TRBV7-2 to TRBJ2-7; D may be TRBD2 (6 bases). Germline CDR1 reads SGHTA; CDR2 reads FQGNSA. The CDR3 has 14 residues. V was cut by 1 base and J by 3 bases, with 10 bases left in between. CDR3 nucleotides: TGTGCCAGCAGCTTAGTTGCGGGATACTACGAGCAGTACTTC. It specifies CASSLVAGYYEQYF.

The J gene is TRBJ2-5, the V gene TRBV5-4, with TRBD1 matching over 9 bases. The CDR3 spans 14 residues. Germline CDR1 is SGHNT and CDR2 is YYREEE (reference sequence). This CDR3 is CATVEQGARETQYF. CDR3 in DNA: TGTGCTACCGTTGAACAGGGGGCAAGGGAGACCCAGTACTTC.

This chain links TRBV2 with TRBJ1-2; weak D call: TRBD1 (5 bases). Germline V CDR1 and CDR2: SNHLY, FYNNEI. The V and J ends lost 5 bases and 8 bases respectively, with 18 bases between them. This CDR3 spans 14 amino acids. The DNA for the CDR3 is TGTGCCAGCAGTTATGTAGGCCCGTCAGGGGGCTACACCTTC. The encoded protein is CASSYVGPSGGYTF.

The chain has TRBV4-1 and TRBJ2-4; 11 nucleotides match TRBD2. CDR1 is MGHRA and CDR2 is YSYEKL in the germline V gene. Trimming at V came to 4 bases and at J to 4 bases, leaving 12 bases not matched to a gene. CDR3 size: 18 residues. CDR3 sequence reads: CASSRGVAGGFGKNIQYF. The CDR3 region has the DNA TGCGCCAGCAGCCGAGGGGTAGCGGGAGGGTTCGGTAAAAACATTCAGTACTTC.

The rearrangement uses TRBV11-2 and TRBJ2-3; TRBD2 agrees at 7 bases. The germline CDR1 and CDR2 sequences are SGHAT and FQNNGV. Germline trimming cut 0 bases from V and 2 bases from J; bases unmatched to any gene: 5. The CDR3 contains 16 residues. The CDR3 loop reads CASSLEAGVNTDTQYF. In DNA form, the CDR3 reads TGTGCCAGCAGCTTAGAGGCGGGGGTGAACACAGATACGCAGTATTTT. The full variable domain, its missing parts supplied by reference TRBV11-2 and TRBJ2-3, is EAGVAQSPRYKIIEKRQSVAFWCNPISGHATLYWYQQILGQGPKLLIQFQNNGVVDDSQLPKDRFSAERLKGVDSTLKIQPAKLEDSAVYLCASSLEAGVNTDTQYFGPGTRLTVL.

The CDR3 protein is CASSLSGFSSGELFF. CDR3 DNA: TGCGCCAGCAGCTTGAGTGGGTTTAGCTCCGGGGAGCTGTTTTTT. The chain combines TRBV5-1 with TRBJ2-2; no firm D call. With 1 base removed from V and 6 bases from J, the gap between germline ends came to 13 bases. The CDR3 totals 15 residues. Germline V gene data show CDR1 as SGHRS and CDR2 as YFSETQ.